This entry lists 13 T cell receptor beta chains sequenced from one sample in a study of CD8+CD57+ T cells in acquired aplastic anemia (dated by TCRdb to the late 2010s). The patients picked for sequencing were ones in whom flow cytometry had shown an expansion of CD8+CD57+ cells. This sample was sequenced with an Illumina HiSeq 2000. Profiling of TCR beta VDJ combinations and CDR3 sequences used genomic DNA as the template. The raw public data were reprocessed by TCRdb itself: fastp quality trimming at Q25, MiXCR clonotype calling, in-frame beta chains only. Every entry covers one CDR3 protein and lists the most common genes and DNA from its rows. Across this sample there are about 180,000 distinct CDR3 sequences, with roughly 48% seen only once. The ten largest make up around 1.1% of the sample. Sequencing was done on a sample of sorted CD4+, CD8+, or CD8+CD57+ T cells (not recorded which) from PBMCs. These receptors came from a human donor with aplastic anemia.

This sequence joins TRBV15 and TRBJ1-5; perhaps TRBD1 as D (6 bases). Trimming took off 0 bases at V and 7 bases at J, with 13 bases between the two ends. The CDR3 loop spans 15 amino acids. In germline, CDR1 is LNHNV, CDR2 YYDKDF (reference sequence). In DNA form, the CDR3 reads TGTGCCACCAGCAGAGATAGGGGGGTGGGGCAGCCCCAGCATTTT. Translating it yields CATSRDRGVGQPQHF.

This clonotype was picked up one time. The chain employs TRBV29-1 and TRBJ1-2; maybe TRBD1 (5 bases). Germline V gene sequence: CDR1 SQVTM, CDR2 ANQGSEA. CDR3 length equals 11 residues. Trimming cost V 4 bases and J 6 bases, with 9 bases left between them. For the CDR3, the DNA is TGCAGCGTTGTCGGGGGAGATGGCTACACCTTC. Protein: CSVVGGDGYTF.

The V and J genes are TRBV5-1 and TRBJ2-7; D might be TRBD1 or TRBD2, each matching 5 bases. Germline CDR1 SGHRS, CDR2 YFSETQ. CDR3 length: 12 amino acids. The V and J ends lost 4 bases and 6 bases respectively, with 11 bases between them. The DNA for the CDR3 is TGCGCCAGCAGCACCGGGACCCGCGAGCAGTACTTC. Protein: CASSTGTREQYF.

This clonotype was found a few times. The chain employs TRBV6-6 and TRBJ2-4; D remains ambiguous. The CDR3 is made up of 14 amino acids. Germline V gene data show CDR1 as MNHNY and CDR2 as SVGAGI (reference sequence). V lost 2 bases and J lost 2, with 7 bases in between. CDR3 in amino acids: CASSYDITKNIQYF. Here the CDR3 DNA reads TGTGCCAGCAGTTACGATATTACCAAAAACATTCAGTACTTC.

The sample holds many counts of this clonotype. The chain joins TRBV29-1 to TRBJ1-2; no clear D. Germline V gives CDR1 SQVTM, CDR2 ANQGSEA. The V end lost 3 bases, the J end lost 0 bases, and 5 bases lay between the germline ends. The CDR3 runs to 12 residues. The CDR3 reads CSVDRANYGYTF. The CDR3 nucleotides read TGCAGCGTTGATAGGGCTAACTATGGCTACACCTTC.

This CDR3 reads CASSHGTSGGTSVNEQFF. DNA of the CDR3: TGTGCCAGCAGCCACGGGACTAGCGGGGGGACGTCTGTCAATGAGCAGTTCTTC. The rearrangement joins TRBV7-6 to TRBJ2-1, with TRBD2 matching 15 bases. Germline CDR1 reads SGHVS; CDR2 reads FNYEAQ. Trimming at V came to 5 bases and at J to 6 bases, leaving 11 bases not matched to a gene. The CDR3 consists of 18 residues.

The CDR3: CSVEDPGEAFF. The CDR3 nucleotides read TGCAGCGTTGAAGACCCAGGTGAAGCTTTCTTT. The rearrangement links TRBV29-1 to TRBJ1-1; D not certain. Trimming cost V 0 bases and J 7 bases, with 6 bases left between them. The CDR3 contains 11 residues. Per the germline V gene, CDR1 is SQVTM and CDR2 is ANQGSEA.

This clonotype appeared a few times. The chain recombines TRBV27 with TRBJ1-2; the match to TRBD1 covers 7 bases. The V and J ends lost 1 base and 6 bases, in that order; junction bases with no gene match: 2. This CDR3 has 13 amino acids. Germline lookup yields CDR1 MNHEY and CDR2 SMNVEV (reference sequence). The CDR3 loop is CASSLWQGDGYTF. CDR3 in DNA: TGTGCCAGCAGTTTATGGCAGGGGGATGGCTACACCTTC.

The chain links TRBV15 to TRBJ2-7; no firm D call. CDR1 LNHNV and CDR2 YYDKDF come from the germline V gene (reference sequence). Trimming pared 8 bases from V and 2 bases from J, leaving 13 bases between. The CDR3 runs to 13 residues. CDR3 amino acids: CATARRSTYEQYF. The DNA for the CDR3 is TGTGCCACCGCCCGCCGGTCCACCTACGAGCAGTACTTC.

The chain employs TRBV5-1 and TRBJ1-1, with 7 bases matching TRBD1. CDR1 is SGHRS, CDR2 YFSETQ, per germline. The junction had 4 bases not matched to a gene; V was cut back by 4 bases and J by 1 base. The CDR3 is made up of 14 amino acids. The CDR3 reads CASSQGDGNTEAFF. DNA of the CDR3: TGCGCCAGCAGCCAGGGGGACGGGAACACTGAAGCTTTCTTT. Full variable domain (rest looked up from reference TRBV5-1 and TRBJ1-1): KAGVTQTPRYLIKTRGQQVTLSCSPISGHRSVSWYQQTPGQGLQFLFEYFSETQRNKGNFPGRFSGRQFSNSRSEMNVSTLELGDSALYLCASSQGDGNTEAFFGQGTRLTVV.

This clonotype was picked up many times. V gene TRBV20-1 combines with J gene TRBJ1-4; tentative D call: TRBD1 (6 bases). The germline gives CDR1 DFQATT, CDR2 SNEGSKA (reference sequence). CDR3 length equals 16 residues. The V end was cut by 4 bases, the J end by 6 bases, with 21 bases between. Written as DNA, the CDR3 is TGCAGTGCTACCACGCGGCTAAAAGGGGGATATGAAAAACTGTTTTTT. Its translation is CSATTRLKGGYEKLFF.

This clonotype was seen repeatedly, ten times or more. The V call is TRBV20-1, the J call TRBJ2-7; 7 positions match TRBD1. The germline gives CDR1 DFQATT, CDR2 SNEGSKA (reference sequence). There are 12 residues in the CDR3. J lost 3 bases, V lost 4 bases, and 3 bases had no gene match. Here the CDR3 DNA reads TGCAGTGCTAAGGGGACAGTCTACGAGCAGTACTTC. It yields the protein CSAKGTVYEQYF.

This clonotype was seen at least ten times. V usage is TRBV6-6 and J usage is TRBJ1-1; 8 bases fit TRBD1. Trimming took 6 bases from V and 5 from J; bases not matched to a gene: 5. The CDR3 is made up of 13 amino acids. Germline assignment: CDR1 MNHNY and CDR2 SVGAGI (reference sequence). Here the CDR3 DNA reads TGTGCCAGCAGCTATGACAGGGGAACTGAAGCTTTCTTT. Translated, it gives CASSYDRGTEAFF.